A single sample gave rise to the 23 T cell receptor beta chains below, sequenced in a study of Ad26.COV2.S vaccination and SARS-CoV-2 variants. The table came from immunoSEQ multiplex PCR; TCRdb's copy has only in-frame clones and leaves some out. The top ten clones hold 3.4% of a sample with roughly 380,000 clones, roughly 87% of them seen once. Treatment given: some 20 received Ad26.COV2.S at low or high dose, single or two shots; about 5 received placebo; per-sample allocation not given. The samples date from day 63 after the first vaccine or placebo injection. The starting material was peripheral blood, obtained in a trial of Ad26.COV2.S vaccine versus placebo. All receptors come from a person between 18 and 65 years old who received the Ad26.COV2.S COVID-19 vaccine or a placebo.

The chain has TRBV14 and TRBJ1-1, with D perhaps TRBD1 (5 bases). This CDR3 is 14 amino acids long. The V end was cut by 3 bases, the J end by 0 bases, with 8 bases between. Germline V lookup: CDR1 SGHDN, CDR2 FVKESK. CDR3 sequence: CASSQGLMNTEAFF. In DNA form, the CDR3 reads TGTGCCAGCAGCCAGGGACTCATGAACACTGAAGCTTTCTTT.

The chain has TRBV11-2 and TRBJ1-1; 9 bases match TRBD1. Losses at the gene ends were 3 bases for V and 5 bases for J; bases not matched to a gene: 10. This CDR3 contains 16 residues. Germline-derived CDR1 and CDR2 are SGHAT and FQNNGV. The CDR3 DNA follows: TGTGCCAGCAGCTTTAGGAGGAGGACAGGGGTTACTGAAGCTTTCTTT. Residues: CASSFRRRTGVTEAFF.

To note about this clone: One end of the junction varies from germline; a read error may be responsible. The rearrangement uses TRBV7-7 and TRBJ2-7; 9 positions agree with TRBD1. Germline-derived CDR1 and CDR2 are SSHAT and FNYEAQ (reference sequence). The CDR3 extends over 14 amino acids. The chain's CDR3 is CASSLGQGNHEQYF. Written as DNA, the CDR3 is TGTGCTAGCAGTTTGGGACAGGGAAACCACGAGCAGTACTTC.

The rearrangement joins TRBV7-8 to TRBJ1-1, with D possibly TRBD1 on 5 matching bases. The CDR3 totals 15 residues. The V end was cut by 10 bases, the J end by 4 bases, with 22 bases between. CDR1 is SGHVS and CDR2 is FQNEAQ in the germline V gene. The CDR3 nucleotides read TGTGCCAACCGAAACAACAGGCCAACGAGCACTGAAGCTTTCTTT. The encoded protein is CANRNNRPTSTEAFF. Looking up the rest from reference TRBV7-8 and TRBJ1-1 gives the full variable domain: GAGVSQSPRYKVAKRGQDVALRCDPISGHVSLFWYQQALGQGPEFLTYFQNEAQLDKSGLPSDRFFAERPEGSVSTLKIQRTQQEDSAVYLCANRNNRPTSTEAFFGQGTRLTVV.

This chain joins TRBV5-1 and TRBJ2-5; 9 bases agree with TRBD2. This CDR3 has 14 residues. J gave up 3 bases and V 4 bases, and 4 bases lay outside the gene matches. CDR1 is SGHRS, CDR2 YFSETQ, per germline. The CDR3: CASSIAGVEETQYF. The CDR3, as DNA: TGCGCCAGCAGCATAGCGGGGGTTGAAGAGACCCAGTACTTC.

Here the CDR3 reads CSVAGGDEQYF. The CDR3, as DNA: TGCAGCGTTGCAGGAGGGGACGAGCAGTACTTC. This chain joins TRBV29-1 and TRBJ2-7, with TRBD2 as a possible D gene (6 bases). CDR1 and CDR2 from the germline V gene are SQVTM and ANQGSEA. V was pared by 4 bases and J by 5 bases, with 9 bases between. The CDR3 has 11 amino acids.

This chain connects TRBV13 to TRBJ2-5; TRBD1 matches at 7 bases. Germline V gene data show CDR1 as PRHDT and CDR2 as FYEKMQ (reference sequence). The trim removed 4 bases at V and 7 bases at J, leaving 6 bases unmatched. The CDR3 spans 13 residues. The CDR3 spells CASSSGTDGTQYF. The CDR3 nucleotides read TGTGCCAGCAGCTCCGGGACAGACGGGACCCAGTACTTC.

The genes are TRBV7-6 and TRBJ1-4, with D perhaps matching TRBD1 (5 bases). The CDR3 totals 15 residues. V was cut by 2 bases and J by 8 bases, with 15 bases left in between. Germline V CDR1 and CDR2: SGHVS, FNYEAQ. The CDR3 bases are TGTGCCAGCAGCTTATTGGCAGGGACTCGGGAAAAACTGTTTTTT. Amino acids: CASSLLAGTREKLFF.

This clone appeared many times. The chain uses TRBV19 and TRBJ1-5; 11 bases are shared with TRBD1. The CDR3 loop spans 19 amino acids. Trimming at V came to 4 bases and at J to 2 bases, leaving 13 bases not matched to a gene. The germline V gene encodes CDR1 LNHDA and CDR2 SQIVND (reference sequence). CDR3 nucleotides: TGTGCCAGTAGTACTCCCGGGACAGGGGGAACTTATGGCAATCAGCCCCAGCATTTT. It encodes CASSTPGTGGTYGNQPQHF.

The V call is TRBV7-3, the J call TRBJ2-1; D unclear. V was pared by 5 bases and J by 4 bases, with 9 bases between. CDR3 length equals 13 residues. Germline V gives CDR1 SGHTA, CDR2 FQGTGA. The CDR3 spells CASSLASYNEQFF. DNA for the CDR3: TGTGCCAGCAGCCTCGCCAGTTACAATGAGCAGTTCTTC.

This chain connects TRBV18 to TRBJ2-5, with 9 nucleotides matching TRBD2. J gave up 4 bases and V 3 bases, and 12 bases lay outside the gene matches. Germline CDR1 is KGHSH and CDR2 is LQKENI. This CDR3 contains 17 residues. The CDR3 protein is CASSPGLGGGAAETQYF. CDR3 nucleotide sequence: TGTGCCAGCTCACCGGGACTAGGCGGGGGGGCCGCAGAGACCCAGTACTTC.

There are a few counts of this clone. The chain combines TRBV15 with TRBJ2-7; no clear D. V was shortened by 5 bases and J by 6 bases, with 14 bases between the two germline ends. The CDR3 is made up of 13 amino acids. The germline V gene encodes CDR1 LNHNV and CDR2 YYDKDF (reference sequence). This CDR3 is CATSLPPHIEQYF. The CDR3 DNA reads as TGTGCCACCAGCCTCCCCCCCCACATCGAGCAGTACTTC.

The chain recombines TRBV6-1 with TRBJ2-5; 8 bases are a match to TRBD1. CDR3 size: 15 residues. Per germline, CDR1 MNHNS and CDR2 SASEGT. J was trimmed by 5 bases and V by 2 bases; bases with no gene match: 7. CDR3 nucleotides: TGTGCCAGCAGTGAATCCGACAGGGGTTGGGAGACCCAGTACTTC. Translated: CASSESDRGWETQYF.

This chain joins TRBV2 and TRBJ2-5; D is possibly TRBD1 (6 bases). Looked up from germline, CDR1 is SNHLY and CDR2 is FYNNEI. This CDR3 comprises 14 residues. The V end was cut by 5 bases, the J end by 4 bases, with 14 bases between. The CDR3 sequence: CASSLLQGGETQYF. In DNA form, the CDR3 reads TGTGCCAGCAGTCTTTTACAGGGCGGAGAGACCCAGTACTTC.

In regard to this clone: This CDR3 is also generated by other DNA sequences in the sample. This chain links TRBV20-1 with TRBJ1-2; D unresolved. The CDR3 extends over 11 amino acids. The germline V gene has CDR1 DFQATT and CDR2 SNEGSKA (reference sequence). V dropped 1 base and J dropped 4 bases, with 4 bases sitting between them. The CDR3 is CSARGGYGYTF. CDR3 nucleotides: TGCAGTGCTAGAGGGGGCTATGGCTACACCTTC.

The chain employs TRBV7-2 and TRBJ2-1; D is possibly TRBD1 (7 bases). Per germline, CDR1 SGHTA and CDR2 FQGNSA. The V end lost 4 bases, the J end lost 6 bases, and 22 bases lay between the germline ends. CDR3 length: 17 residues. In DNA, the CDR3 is TGTGCCAGCAGCTCTTCTAAAGGAGGGGGCATATTCAATGAGCAGTTCTTC. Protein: CASSSSKGGGIFNEQFF.

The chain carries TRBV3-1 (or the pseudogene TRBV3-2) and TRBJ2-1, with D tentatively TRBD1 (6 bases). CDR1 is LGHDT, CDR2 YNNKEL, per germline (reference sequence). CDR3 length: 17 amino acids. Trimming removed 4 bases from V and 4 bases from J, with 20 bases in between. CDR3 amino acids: CASSLLFGTSAYNEQFF. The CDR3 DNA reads TGTGCCAGCAGCCTTCTTTTTGGGACAAGCGCGTACAATGAGCAGTTCTTC.

Here the CDR3 reads CASSHRQGAVYGYTF. CDR3 DNA: TGTGCCAGCAGCCATAGACAGGGTGCGGTCTATGGCTACACCTTC. V usage is TRBV7-2 and J usage is TRBJ1-2, with TRBD1 matching over 7 bases. The V gene end was trimmed by 5 bases and the J gene end by 4 bases; junction bases not matched to a gene: 10. The germline gives CDR1 SGHTA, CDR2 FQGNSA. The CDR3 sequence is 15 residues long.

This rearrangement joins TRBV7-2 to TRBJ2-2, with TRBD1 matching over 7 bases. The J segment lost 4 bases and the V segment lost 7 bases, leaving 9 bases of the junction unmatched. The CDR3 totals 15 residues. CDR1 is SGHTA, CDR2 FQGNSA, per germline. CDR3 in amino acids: CASTQQGMGTGELFF. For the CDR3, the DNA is TGTGCCAGCACCCAACAGGGGATGGGCACCGGGGAGCTGTTTTTT.

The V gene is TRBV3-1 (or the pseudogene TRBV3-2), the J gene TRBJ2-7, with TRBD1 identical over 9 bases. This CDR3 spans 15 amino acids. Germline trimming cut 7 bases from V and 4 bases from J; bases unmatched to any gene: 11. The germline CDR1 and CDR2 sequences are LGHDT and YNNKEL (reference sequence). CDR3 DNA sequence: TGTGCCAGCACCCTCCGGGACAGGGATGTATACGAGCAGTACTTC. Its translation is CASTLRDRDVYEQYF.

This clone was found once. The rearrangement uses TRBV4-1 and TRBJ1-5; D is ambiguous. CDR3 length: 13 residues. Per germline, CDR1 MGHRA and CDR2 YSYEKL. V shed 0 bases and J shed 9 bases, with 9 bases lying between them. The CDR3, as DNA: TGCGCCAGCAGCCAAGACCCGACTTGGCCCCAGCATTTT. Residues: CASSQDPTWPQHF.

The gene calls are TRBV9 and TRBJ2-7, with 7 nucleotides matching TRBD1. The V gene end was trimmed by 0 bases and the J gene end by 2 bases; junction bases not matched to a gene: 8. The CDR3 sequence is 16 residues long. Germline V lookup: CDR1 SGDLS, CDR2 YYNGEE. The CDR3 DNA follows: TGTGCCAGCAGCGTAGAAGGGGGCCAACAGGCCTACGAGCAGTACTTC. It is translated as CASSVEGGQQAYEQYF.

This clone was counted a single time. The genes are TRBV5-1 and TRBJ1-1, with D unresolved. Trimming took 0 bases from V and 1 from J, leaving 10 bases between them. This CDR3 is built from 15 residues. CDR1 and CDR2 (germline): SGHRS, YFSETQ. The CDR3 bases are TGCGCCAGCAGCTTGGCCAAGGAGGCGAACACTGAAGCTTTCTTT. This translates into CASSLAKEANTEAFF.